This entry lists 13 T cell receptor beta chains sequenced from one sample in a study of beta chain features in type 1 diabetes. These receptors have no known antigen. Sequencing targeted expressed TCRB transcripts, as all isolated RNA had been reverse transcribed. TCRdb keeps only in-frame clones here, not all; method: immunoSEQ multiplex PCR. The sample consists of some 240,000 clones, roughly 17% of them appearing once. Study-level points and caveats: TCRB CDR3 length was moderately but significantly reduced in all four CD4+ subsets of Type 1 diabetes patients.

Sequences were obtained from naive CD4+ T cells from blood. These receptors were taken from a man in his thirties or forties with type 1 diabetes.

CDR3 sequence (DNA): TGCGCCAGCAGCCAAGCCGATCGGGACAGCTATGGCTACACCTTC. It specifies CASSQADRDSYGYTF. This rearrangement joins TRBV4-1 to TRBJ1-2; 7 bases align to TRBD1. J gave up 4 bases and V 1 base, and 6 bases lay outside the gene matches. The CDR3 consists of 15 residues. Germline V gene lookup returns CDR1 MGHRA and CDR2 YSYEKL.

The chain joins TRBV4-2 to TRBJ2-2, with a tentative D call TRBD1 (6 bases). The germline CDR1 and CDR2 sequences are LGHNA and YNFKEQ. V was shortened by 1 base and J by 1 base, with 10 bases between the two germline ends. CDR3 length equals 16 residues. The CDR3 bases are TGTGCCAGCAGCCAAGGGGACACCAAGAACACCGGGGAGCTGTTTTTT. Translated, it gives CASSQGDTKNTGELFF.

This clone was observed a handful of times. J is TRBJ2-2 and V is TRBV6-5; TRBD1 is a possible D gene (6 bases). Germline V CDR1 and CDR2: MNHEY, SVGAGI. The CDR3 is made up of 15 amino acids. Trimming removed 7 bases at V and 4 bases at J, with 16 bases between. CDR3 sequence reads: CASTSRGGVTGELFF. The CDR3 nucleotides are TGTGCCAGCACCTCACGAGGGGGAGTCACCGGGGAGCTGTTTTTT.

CDR3 nucleotides: TGCAGCGTGGGGCGGCAGGGGGCAGGAGAGCAGTACTTC. It yields the protein CSVGRQGAGEQYF. The chain recombines TRBV29-1 with TRBJ2-7; 8 bases align to TRBD1. Germline CDR1 and CDR2: SQVTM and ANQGSEA. This CDR3 region has 13 residues. The J segment lost 7 bases and the V segment lost 6 bases, leaving 11 bases of the junction unmatched.

The chain uses TRBV6-1 and TRBJ2-6; D is unresolved. The CDR3 contains 13 residues. The ends were cut back, 6 bases at V and 7 bases at J, with 10 bases in the middle. Germline V lookup: CDR1 MNHNS, CDR2 SASEGT. The CDR3 DNA sequence: TGTGCCAGCAGCCTCTGGGGAGCCAACGTCCTGACTTTC. This gives the protein CASSLWGANVLTF.

The chain has TRBV14 and TRBJ2-2; the D call may be TRBD1 or TRBD2 (5 bases each). The CDR3 length is 15 residues. Looked up from germline, CDR1 is SGHDN and CDR2 is FVKESK. Trimming left V 4 bases short and J 4 bases short, with 13 bases between. The CDR3 sequence is CASSLPGRLTGELFF. Here the CDR3 DNA reads TGTGCCAGCAGCCTCCCAGGGAGACTCACCGGGGAGCTGTTTTTT.

CDR3: CASSAEGTSGSDTQYF. In DNA, the CDR3 is TGTGCCAGCAGCGCAGAGGGGACTAGCGGGAGTGATACGCAGTATTTT. The genes are TRBV9 and TRBJ2-3; 14 bases map to TRBD2. There are 16 residues in the CDR3. J was trimmed by 6 bases and V by 3 bases; bases with no gene match: 6. CDR1 is SGDLS and CDR2 is YYNGEE in the germline V gene.

V gene TRBV15 combines with J gene TRBJ2-5; 11 bases are a match to TRBD2. Germline assignment: CDR1 LNHNV and CDR2 YYDKDF (reference sequence). CDR3 length equals 16 residues. The V gene end was trimmed by 0 bases and the J gene end by 5 bases; junction bases not matched to a gene: 5. This CDR3 is CATSRDSGRARETQYF. The CDR3 DNA reads TGTGCCACCAGCAGAGATAGCGGGAGGGCCCGGGAGACCCAGTACTTC.

There are a few counts of this clone. The chain joins TRBV29-1 to TRBJ2-1; TRBD2 agrees at 10 bases. This CDR3 is built from 14 residues. J lost 6 bases, V lost 7 bases, and 9 bases had no gene match. Germline V CDR1 and CDR2: SQVTM, ANQGSEA. Written as DNA, the CDR3 is TGCAGCGCTGGTAAGACTAGCGGGCGCAATGAGCAGTTCTTC. As protein: CSAGKTSGRNEQFF.

In its sample, this clone was seen a few times. This chain links TRBV28 with TRBJ2-1; 9 nucleotides align to TRBD2. In germline, CDR1 is MDHEN, CDR2 SYDVKM. Trimming cost V 4 bases and J 10 bases; bases outside gene matches: 11. The CDR3 sequence is 15 residues long. The CDR3, as DNA: TGTGCCAGCAGTTCCCTAGCGGGAATGCGATACGAGCAGTTCTTC. This sequence encodes CASSSLAGMRYEQFF. Based on the CDR3 plus reference TRBV28 and TRBJ2-1, the full variable domain is DVKVTQSSRYLVKRTGEKVFLECVQDMDHENMFWYRQDPGLGLRLIYFSYDVKMKEKGDIPEGYSVSREKKERFSLILESASTNQTSMYLCASSSLAGMRYEQFFGPGTRLTVL.

The chain links TRBV11-2 to TRBJ2-7, with TRBD1 identical over 7 bases. Trimming cost V 4 bases and J 3 bases; bases outside gene matches: 6. The CDR3 totals 14 residues. Germline assignment: CDR1 SGHAT and CDR2 FQNNGV. The CDR3 DNA reads TGTGCCAGCAGCTCGGTACAGGGGATCTACGAGCAGTACTTC. This encodes CASSSVQGIYEQYF.

The chain carries TRBV9 and TRBJ2-1; 14 bases are a match to TRBD2. Trimming removed 4 bases from V and 6 bases from J; junction bases left unmatched: 9. Germline V gene sequence: CDR1 SGDLS, CDR2 YYNGEE. The CDR3 is 17 amino acids. Here the CDR3 DNA reads TGTGCCAGCAGCTCCCAGGGACTAGCGGGAGCCCTCAATGAGCAGTTCTTC. Protein: CASSSQGLAGALNEQFF.

The chain couples TRBV29-1 to TRBJ1-1; 7 bases map to TRBD1. V dropped 4 bases and J dropped 8; count of bases not matched to a gene: 4. Germline CDR1 and CDR2: SQVTM and ANQGSEA. This CDR3 contains 11 residues. The CDR3 region is CSVGQGGEAFF. The CDR3 coding sequence is TGCAGCGTTGGGCAGGGGGGAGAAGCTTTCTTT.